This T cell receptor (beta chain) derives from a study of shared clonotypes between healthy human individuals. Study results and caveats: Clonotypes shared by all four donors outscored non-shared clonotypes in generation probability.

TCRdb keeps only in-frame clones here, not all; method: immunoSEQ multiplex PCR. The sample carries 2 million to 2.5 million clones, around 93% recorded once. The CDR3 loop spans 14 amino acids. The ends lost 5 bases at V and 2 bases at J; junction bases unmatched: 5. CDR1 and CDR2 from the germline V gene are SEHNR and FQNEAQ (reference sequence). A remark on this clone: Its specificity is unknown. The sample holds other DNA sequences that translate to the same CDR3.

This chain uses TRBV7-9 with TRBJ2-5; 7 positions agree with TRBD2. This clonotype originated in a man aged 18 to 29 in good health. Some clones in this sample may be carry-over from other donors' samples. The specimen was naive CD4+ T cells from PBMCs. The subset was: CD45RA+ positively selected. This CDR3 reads CASSPPAGQETQYF. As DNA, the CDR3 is TGTGCCAGCAGCCCCCCAGCGGGGCAAGAGACCCAGTACTTC.